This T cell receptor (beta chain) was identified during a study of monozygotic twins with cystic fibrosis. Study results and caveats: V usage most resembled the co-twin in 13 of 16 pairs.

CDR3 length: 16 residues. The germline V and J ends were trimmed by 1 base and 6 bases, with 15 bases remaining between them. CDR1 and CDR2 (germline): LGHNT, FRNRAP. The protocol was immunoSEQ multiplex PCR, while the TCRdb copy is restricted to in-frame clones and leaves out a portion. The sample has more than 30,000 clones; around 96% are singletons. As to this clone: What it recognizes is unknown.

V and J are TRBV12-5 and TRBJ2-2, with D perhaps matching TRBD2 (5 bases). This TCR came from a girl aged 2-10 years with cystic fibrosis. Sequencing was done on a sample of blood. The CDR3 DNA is TGTGCTAGTGGTTTGGGAACGACGCGGGCCGCCGGGGAGCTGTTTTTT. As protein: CASGLGTTRAAGELFF.